This is a list of T cell receptor beta chains from one sample in a study of brain metastases from non-small cell lung cancer. Repertoires were generated with immunoSEQ multiplex PCR, while TCRdb's copy carries only in-frame clones and drops some. The sample shows approximately 2,500 clones, around 80% of them seen only once. The sequenced material came from tissue from a brain metastasis. These receptors all stem from a donor at least 40 years old with non-small cell lung cancer. Both conserved end residues are part of each CDR3. D genes are given only for firm matches. Not every row has a clone size; where given, it reads once, few, many or a size class.

CASSAEGREPQHF	TGTGCCAGCAGCGCTGAGGGCAGGGAGCCCCAGCATTTT	13	TRBV7-2	TRBJ1-5	NA	NA
CASTPRLLNSPLHF	TGTGCCAGCACCCCCCGCTTATTGAATTCACCCCTCCACTTT	14	TRBV2	TRBJ1-6	NA	NA
CASSYSLGTNQPQHF	TGTGCCAGCAGTTACTCGCTAGGGACCAACCAGCCCCAGCATTTT	15	TRBV6-2/TRBV6-3	TRBJ1-5	NA	NA
CASSFPGPVDGYTF	TGTGCCAGCAGCTTCCCCGGCCCCGTCGATGGCTACACCTTC	14	TRBV5-6	TRBJ1-2	NA	few
CASSQGQGIYGYTF	TGTGCCAGCAGCCAAGGACAGGGAATCTATGGCTACACCTTC	14	TRBV3-1/TRBV3-2	TRBJ1-2	TRBD1	NA
CASRDSGTFNTGELFF	TGCGCCAGCAGGGATTCCGGGACATTCAACACCGGGGAGCTGTTTTTT	16	TRBV10-2	TRBJ2-2	NA	once
CASSSSGGVGNTIYF	TGCGCCAGCAGCTCGTCTGGAGGGGTAGGAAACACCATATATTTT	15	TRBV5-1	TRBJ1-3	NA	NA
CASSLARQETQYF	TGTGCCAGCAGCTTAGCCAGGCAAGAGACCCAGTACTTC	13	TRBV7-6	TRBJ2-5	NA	NA
CASSSQRRSGVEQFF	TGTGCCAGCAGCTCCCAGAGGAGGAGCGGGGTTGAGCAGTTCTTC	15	TRBV7-2	TRBJ2-1	TRBD2	large
CASSRPGGTVQETQYF	TGTGCCAGCAGCCGACCCGGCGGGACGGTCCAAGAGACCCAGTACTTC	16	TRBV6-2/TRBV6-3	TRBJ2-5	NA	NA
CATSDLTGLEETQYF	TGTGCCACCAGTGATTTGACAGGGTTGGAGGAGACCCAGTACTTC	15	TRBV24-1	TRBJ2-5	NA	NA
CASSPDIGKAFF	TGTGCCAGCAGCCCGGACATCGGGAAAGCTTTCTTT	12	TRBV5-5	TRBJ1-1	NA	NA
CASSPTGAEQFF	TGTGCCAGCAGCCCTACAGGGGCTGAGCAGTTCTTC	12	TRBV12-3/TRBV12-4	TRBJ2-1	TRBD1	NA
CASSGAGLATNEKLFF	TGCGCCAGCAGCGGAGCAGGGTTGGCAACTAATGAAAAACTGTTTTTT	16	TRBV5-1	TRBJ1-4	NA	once
CASSLENAPQHF	TGTGCCAGCAGTTTAGAAAATGCGCCCCAGCATTTT	12	TRBV12-3/TRBV12-4	TRBJ1-5	NA	NA
CASSFRPQTDTQYF	TGTGCCAGCAGCTTCAGGCCCCAAACAGATACGCAGTATTTT	14	TRBV5-6	TRBJ2-3	NA	NA
CASSPGTGAYEQYF	TGCGCCAGCAGCCCCGGGACAGGGGCCTACGAGCAGTACTTC	14	TRBV4-1	TRBJ2-7	TRBD1	NA
CASSPVPGTSGRYEQFF	TGTGCCAGTAGTCCGGTCCCCGGGACTAGCGGGAGATATGAGCAGTTCTTC	17	TRBV19	TRBJ2-1	TRBD2	NA
CASSPRPVNTEAFF	TGTGCCAGCAGCCCGAGGCCGGTGAACACTGAAGCTTTCTTT	14	TRBV3-1/TRBV3-2	TRBJ1-1	NA	NA
CASSPKSTDTQYF	TGTGCCAGCAGCCCTAAGAGCACAGATACGCAGTATTTT	13	TRBV12-3/TRBV12-4	TRBJ2-3	NA	NA
CASSHDRRGTQYF	TGTGCCAGCAGTCACGACAGGAGGGGGACCCAGTACTTC	13	TRBV6-2/TRBV6-3	TRBJ2-5	NA	once
CAWISGGAARYGYTF	TGTGCCTGGATCAGTGGTGGGGCGGCTAGGTATGGCTACACCTTC	15	TRBV30	TRBJ1-2	NA	NA
CASRRLAGASYEQYF	TGTGCCAGCAGGCGACTAGCGGGGGCCTCCTACGAGCAGTACTTC	15	TRBV28	TRBJ2-7	TRBD2	NA
CASSENTGELFF	TGTGCCAGTAGCGAAAACACCGGGGAGCTGTTTTTT	12	TRBV19	TRBJ2-2	NA	NA
CASSALTSGETQYF	TGTGCCAGCAGTGCACTGACTAGCGGGGAGACCCAGTACTTC	14	TRBV2	TRBJ2-5	TRBD2	NA
CASSFWGQGNYYEQYF	TGTGCCAGCAGCTTTTGGGGACAGGGTAATTACTACGAGCAGTACTTC	16	TRBV13	TRBJ2-7	TRBD1	NA
CASSSRDRPF	TGTGCCAGCAGTTCCCGTGATCGGCCCTTT	10	TRBV7-3	TRBJ1-5	NA	NA
CASMRGGGANVLTF	TGTGCCAGCATGCGGGGCGGTGGGGCCAACGTCCTGACTTTC	14	TRBV28	TRBJ2-6	NA	once
CASSLYSLQTEAFF	TGTGCCAGCAGTTTATACTCACTCCAGACTGAAGCTTTCTTT	14	TRBV28	TRBJ1-1	NA	NA
CASSFVAGGNTIYF	TGTGCCAGCAGTTTTGTAGCTGGGGGGAACACCATATATTTT	14	TRBV27	TRBJ1-3	NA	NA
CAWTSQRGWQFF	TGTGCCTGGACTTCCCAACGGGGATGGCAATTCTTC	12	TRBV30	TRBJ1-2	NA	NA
CSSSFTTGQGYSPLHF	TGTTCCAGCAGTTTCACCACGGGACAGGGTTATTCACCCCTCCACTTT	16	TRBV6-5	TRBJ1-6	TRBD1	once
CASSLLAGGRTQYF	TGTGCCAGCAGCTTACTAGCGGGAGGGCGCACGCAGTACTTC	14	TRBV5-6	TRBJ2-7	TRBD2	NA
CASSRQGTGNTEAFF	TGCGCCAGCAGCCGTCAGGGTACCGGGAACACTGAAGCTTTCTTT	15	TRBV5-1	TRBJ1-1	NA	NA
CASGRLAPETQYF	TGTGCTAGTGGTCGGCTAGCGCCGGAGACCCAGTACTTC	13	TRBV12-5	TRBJ2-5	NA	NA
CASSQGAGYNYGYTF	TGTGCCAGCAGCCAAGGTGCGGGTTACAACTATGGCTACACCTTC	15	TRBV3-1/TRBV3-2	TRBJ1-2	NA	NA
CASSWGLRTGGYTF	TGTGCCAGCAGCTGGGGACTGAGGACAGGGGGCTACACCTTC	14	TRBV5-6	TRBJ1-2	TRBD1	NA
CASSPTYGYTF	TGTGCCAGCAGCCCGACCTATGGCTACACCTTC	11	TRBV7-8	TRBJ1-2	NA	NA
CASSPSGQANYGYTF	TGTGCCAGCAGCCCGTCTGGACAGGCTAACTATGGCTACACCTTC	15	TRBV7-3	TRBJ1-2	TRBD1	few
CASSEGLIPPEETQYF	TGTGCCAGCAGTGAAGGACTGATCCCACCCGAAGAGACCCAGTACTTC	16	TRBV6-1	TRBJ2-5	NA	NA
CASSPGGADYGYTF	TGTGCCAGCAGCCCAGGGGGCGCGGACTATGGCTACACCTTC	14	TRBV5-4	TRBJ1-2	TRBD1	NA